The 32 T cell receptor beta chains listed next were all sequenced from one sample in a study of cytomegalovirus exposure and HLA in healthy donors. It was with 60 Vbeta and 13 Jbeta primers that the PCR ran. The assay was immunoSEQ multiplex PCR, and TCRdb's table has in-frame clones only and misses some. Of 200,000 to 250,000 clones listed, about 84% are singletons. The sample taken for sequencing was PBMCs. The receptors derive from a human donor in good health.

This sequence joins TRBV7-2 and TRBJ2-7; the match to TRBD2 covers 8 bases. Unmatched junction bases numbered 3, after V lost 4 bases and J lost 4 bases. This CDR3 spans 13 amino acids. CDR1 is SGHTA, CDR2 FQGNSA, per germline. CDR3 region: CASSSRGGYEQYF. CDR3 bases: TGTGCCAGCAGCTCCCGGGGGGGATACGAGCAGTACTTC.

This chain uses TRBV10-3 with TRBJ2-7; 7 nucleotides align to TRBD1. CDR1 and CDR2 (germline): ENHRY, SYGVKD. With V trimmed by 6 bases and J by 6 bases, 5 bases remained unmatched. This CDR3 has 12 residues. Here the CDR3 DNA reads TGTGCCATCAGGAGGGGGCAAGGCGAGCAGTACTTC. Protein: CAIRRGQGEQYF.

The J gene is TRBJ2-3, the V gene TRBV13, with 7 positions matching TRBD1. The ends lost 3 bases at V and 2 bases at J; junction bases unmatched: 11. CDR1 PRHDT and CDR2 FYEKMQ come from the germline V gene (reference sequence). This CDR3 has 17 residues. The CDR3: CASSFRTGGSNTDTQYF. As DNA, the CDR3 is TGTGCCAGCAGCTTTCGGACAGGCGGGTCTAACACAGATACGCAGTATTTT.

The chain carries TRBV5-1 and TRBJ1-2; no reliable D call. Germline loops: CDR1 SGHRS, CDR2 YFSETQ. The CDR3 contains 15 residues. V was pared by 1 base and J by 4 bases, with 14 bases between. CDR3 amino acids: CASSLQVPSPYGYTF. The DNA for the CDR3 is TGCGCCAGCAGCTTGCAGGTCCCCAGCCCCTATGGCTACACCTTC.

The chain is built from TRBV4-3 and TRBJ2-5; 7 bases line up with TRBD2. TRBJ2-7 explains the end of the DNA better; the J call may be wrong. Per germline, CDR1 LGHNA and CDR2 YSLEER. This CDR3 has 14 amino acids. CDR3 sequence (DNA): TGCGCCAGCAGCCAAGGGCGGGAGTCCAACGAGCAGTACTTC. As protein: CASSQGRESNEQYF.

J is TRBJ2-2 and V is TRBV19; D is uncertain. V gave up 7 bases and J gave up 6 bases, with 6 bases separating them. The CDR3 length is 11 residues. Germline assignment: CDR1 LNHDA and CDR2 SQIVND (reference sequence). CDR3 in DNA: TGTGCCAGTAACTTTGCCGGGGAGCTGTTTTTT. This translates into CASNFAGELFF. Based on the CDR3 plus reference TRBV19 and TRBJ2-2, the full variable domain is DGGITQSPKYLFRKEGQNVTLSCEQNLNHDAMYWYRQDPGQGLRLIYYSQIVNDFQKGDIAEGYSVSREKKESFPLTVTSAQKNPTAFYLCASNFAGELFFGEGSRLTVL.

The rearrangement uses TRBV7-3 and TRBJ1-1; 7 bases agree with TRBD1. This CDR3 comprises 14 residues. The germline gives CDR1 SGHTA, CDR2 FQGTGA. Trimming at V came to 2 bases and at J to 8 bases, leaving 8 bases not matched to a gene. The DNA of the CDR3 is TGTGCCAGCAGCTTAGGGCAAAGGACAGGAGAAGCTTTCTTT. It encodes CASSLGQRTGEAFF.

The chain uses TRBV6-1 and TRBJ1-1; no clear D. There are 12 residues in the CDR3. CDR1 and CDR2 (germline): MNHNS, SASEGT. Trimming stripped 4 bases from V and 4 bases from J, with 7 bases between. This CDR3 is CASSGGITEAFF. CDR3 DNA sequence: TGTGCCAGCAGTGGAGGGATCACTGAAGCTTTCTTT.

This clone was detected only once. The V gene is TRBV28, the J gene TRBJ1-2; 7 positions match TRBD1. The germline V gene has CDR1 MDHEN and CDR2 SYDVKM. CDR3 length: 15 amino acids. Unmatched junction bases numbered 10, after V lost 3 bases and J lost 6 bases. CDR3 residues: CASSLATTGVDGYTF. The CDR3 DNA is TGTGCCAGCAGTTTGGCCACTACAGGGGTAGATGGCTACACCTTC.

J is TRBJ2-7 and V is TRBV18; 9 nucleotides line up with TRBD1. The ends lost 5 bases at V and 5 bases at J; junction bases unmatched: 19. CDR1 KGHSH and CDR2 LQKENI come from the germline V gene. The length of the CDR3 is 18 residues. In nucleotides, the CDR3 is TGTGCCAGCTCAAAATTACCGGGACAGGGCTGTTGGTATCACGAGCAGTACTTC. This gives the protein CASSKLPGQGCWYHEQYF.

Only one count was recorded for this clone. The chain employs TRBV28 and TRBJ1-4, with TRBD1 identical over 9 bases. Losses at the gene ends were 4 bases for V and 8 bases for J; bases not matched to a gene: 14. This CDR3 contains 17 residues. CDR1 and CDR2 from the germline V gene are MDHEN and SYDVKM. The DNA for the CDR3 is TGTGCCAGCAGTTCCTTCCCTCCCGGGACAGGGAGGGAAAAACTGTTTTTT. Amino acids: CASSSFPPGTGREKLFF.

The V call is TRBV2, the J call TRBJ2-1; TRBD2 matches at 10 bases. The CDR3 has 14 residues. The V segment lost 8 bases and the J segment 3 bases; nucleotides outside the gene matches: 4. Per germline, CDR1 SNHLY and CDR2 FYNNEI. The CDR3 loop reads CASQWTSGYNEQFF. CDR3 coding DNA: TGTGCCAGCCAATGGACTAGCGGCTACAATGAGCAGTTCTTC.

A single count supports this clone. The genes are TRBV5-6 and TRBJ2-2; no definite D call. V lost 1 base and J 5 bases, leaving 6 bases between the germline ends. The V gene's germline CDR1 is SGHDT and CDR2 YYEEEE. CDR3 length: 13 residues. CDR3 sequence: CASSLTWTGELFF. The CDR3 DNA reads as TGTGCCAGCAGCTTGACTTGGACCGGGGAGCTGTTTTTT.

The chain links TRBV10-3 to TRBJ1-3; 9 nucleotides line up with TRBD1. Germline CDR1 is ENHRY and CDR2 is SYGVKD. V dropped 6 bases and J dropped 4; count of bases not matched to a gene: 13. The CDR3 contains 17 residues. The CDR3 DNA sequence: TGTGCCATCAGCCGCAATGGAGGACAGGGGTCCGGAAACACCATATATTTT. Encoded protein: CAISRNGGQGSGNTIYF.

This clone was counted once. In DNA, the CDR3 is TGTGCCAGCAGCGTCCTAGGGGGAAACACTGAAGCTTTCTTT. Residues: CASSVLGGNTEAFF. The J gene is TRBJ1-1, the V gene TRBV9; a possible D gene is TRBD1 (6 bases). The V and J ends lost 2 bases and 2 bases respectively, with 10 bases between them. This CDR3 has 14 amino acids. Germline V CDR1 and CDR2: SGDLS, YYNGEE.

The chain carries TRBV7-3 and TRBJ2-1, with D maybe TRBD2 (6 bases). Trimming stripped 1 base from V and 6 bases from J, with 16 bases between. Germline V gene sequence: CDR1 SGHTA, CDR2 FQGTGA. The CDR3 loop spans 16 amino acids. Here the CDR3 DNA reads TGTGCCAGCAGCTTAATGTCCGCGCTGGGGGGCAATGAGCAGTTCTTC. It specifies CASSLMSALGGNEQFF.

This chain connects TRBV19 to TRBJ2-6; D is ambiguous. Germline lookup yields CDR1 LNHDA and CDR2 SQIVND (reference sequence). V was cut by 8 bases and J by 0 bases, with 8 bases left in between. The CDR3 totals 14 residues. DNA of the CDR3: TGTGCCAGTCTTTCCGGCTCTGGGGCCAACGTCCTGACTTTC. The encoded protein is CASLSGSGANVLTF.

The rearrangement uses TRBV4-3 and TRBJ2-5; a possible D gene is TRBD2 (7 bases). The CDR3 loop spans 15 amino acids. Trimming stripped 1 base from V and 5 bases from J, with 14 bases between. CDR1 and CDR2 from the germline V gene are LGHNA and YSLEER. This chain's CDR3 is CASSQGGGWGETQYF. The CDR3 DNA is TGCGCCAGCAGCCAAGGCGGGGGCTGGGGGGAGACCCAGTACTTC.

J is TRBJ2-2 and V is TRBV19; D is perhaps TRBD2 (6 bases). V lost 7 bases and J lost 4, with 19 bases in between. CDR3 size: 16 residues. Germline CDR1 and CDR2: LNHDA and SQIVND (reference sequence). The DNA for the CDR3 is TGTGCCAGTACCCTACAGGATCTAGCGATCACCGGGGAGCTGTTTTTT. Amino acid sequence: CASTLQDLAITGELFF.

The genes are TRBV29-1 and TRBJ2-5; D ambiguous. V was trimmed by 7 bases and J by 1 base, leaving 10 bases between them. The germline gives CDR1 SQVTM, CDR2 ANQGSEA. CDR3 length: 12 residues. The CDR3 DNA follows: TGCAGCGCCGCACAGATCCAAGAGACCCAGTACTTC. Its translation is CSAAQIQETQYF.

The chain uses TRBV7-9 and TRBJ2-7, with 7 bases matching TRBD2. The CDR3 is made up of 13 amino acids. Germline V CDR1 and CDR2: SEHNR, FQNEAQ (reference sequence). J gave up 5 bases and V 3 bases, and 4 bases lay outside the gene matches. This CDR3 is CASSFQGGDEQYF. The CDR3, as DNA: TGTGCCAGCAGCTTCCAGGGAGGGGACGAGCAGTACTTC.

The V and J genes are TRBV2 and TRBJ2-7; possible D gene TRBD1, 6 bases. The germline gives CDR1 SNHLY, CDR2 FYNNEI. The V gene lost 4 bases and the J gene lost 2 bases, with 12 bases spanning the gap. The CDR3 is 14 amino acids. The CDR3 region has the DNA TGTGCCAGCAGTGCACAGGGACCTACCTACGAGCAGTACTTC. Residues: CASSAQGPTYEQYF.

This clone was counted once. An end of the junction does not agree with germline; a read error may underlie this. This specimen includes other DNA sequences encoding the same CDR3. V is TRBV7-9 and J is TRBJ2-5; D not resolved. Germline CDR1 and CDR2: SEHNR and FQNEAQ (reference sequence). This CDR3 comprises 12 residues. CDR3 protein: CSSSLSSETQYF. DNA of the CDR3: TGTTCCAGCAGCTTATCTTCGGAGACCCAGTACTTC.

The J gene is TRBJ2-1, the V gene TRBV6-5, with 11 bases that match TRBD2. V gave up 5 bases and J gave up 7 bases; unmatched junction bases: 7. This CDR3 is built from 15 residues. Germline CDR1 is MNHEY and CDR2 is SVGAGI. CDR3 DNA sequence: TGTGCCAGCAGTCAGACTAGCGGGATCCTTAATGAGCAGTTCTTC. This sequence encodes CASSQTSGILNEQFF.

CDR3 loop: CASSPGQSYEQYF. The CDR3, as DNA: TGTGCCAGCAGCCCCGGACAGTCCTACGAGCAGTACTTC. The chain recombines TRBV11-3 with TRBJ2-7, with a weak D call TRBD1 (6 bases). The CDR3 length is 13 residues. Trimming left V 5 bases short and J 1 base short, with 9 bases between. The germline gives CDR1 SGHNT, CDR2 YENEEA.

This CDR3 is CASSLAGLRGYTF. The CDR3 region has the DNA TGTGCCAGCAGTTTGGCGGGTCTACGGGGCTACACCTTC. J is TRBJ1-2 and V is TRBV28, with unresolved D. Trimming cost V 3 bases and J 8 bases, with 13 bases left between them. Germline V lookup: CDR1 MDHEN, CDR2 SYDVKM. This CDR3 has 13 amino acids.

The chain links TRBV6-5 to TRBJ2-1; 9 bases line up with TRBD1. Losses at the gene ends were 5 bases for V and 9 bases for J; bases not matched to a gene: 8. There are 14 residues in the CDR3. Germline V gene sequence: CDR1 MNHEY, CDR2 SVGAGI. CDR3 in amino acids: CASSERGQGAEQFF. CDR3 bases: TGTGCCAGCAGTGAAAGGGGACAGGGAGCTGAGCAGTTCTTC.

The rearrangement links TRBV9 to TRBJ1-3; 9 bases are shared with TRBD1. CDR1 SGDLS and CDR2 YYNGEE come from the germline V gene. The CDR3 sequence is 15 residues long. Losses at the gene ends were 4 bases for V and 2 bases for J; bases not matched to a gene: 4. The CDR3 DNA follows: TGTGCCAGCAGCTCTCGGACAGGGGCTGGAAACACCATATATTTT. It translates to CASSSRTGAGNTIYF.

This sequence joins TRBV18 and TRBJ2-1; D is possibly TRBD1 (6 bases). The germline gives CDR1 KGHSH, CDR2 LQKENI. Trimming took 3 bases from V and 0 from J, leaving 12 bases between them. The CDR3 is made up of 16 amino acids. The CDR3 protein is CASSPSGTRSYNEQFF. The CDR3 coding sequence is TGTGCCAGCTCACCCTCCGGGACACGCTCCTACAATGAGCAGTTCTTC.

The chain joins TRBV4-3 to TRBJ2-7; 9 bases fit TRBD1. CDR1 and CDR2 (germline): LGHNA, YSLEER. The CDR3 consists of 15 residues. The V and J ends lost 4 bases and 3 bases, in that order; junction bases with no gene match: 7. The CDR3 DNA reads as TGCGCCAGCAGCCGAACGACAGGGGGAGGCTACGAGCAGTACTTC. Protein product: CASSRTTGGGYEQYF.

The chain employs TRBV18 and TRBJ1-1, with TRBD1 matching over 8 bases. CDR3 length: 15 residues. After removal of 5 bases from V and 2 bases from J, the junction contained 7 bases not matched to a gene. Germline loops: CDR1 KGHSH, CDR2 LQKENI. CDR3 amino acids: CASSEQTGANTEAFF. The CDR3 DNA reads as TGTGCCAGCTCAGAGCAGACAGGGGCCAACACTGAAGCTTTCTTT.

This clone was counted only a few times. Different DNA sequences within this sample yield the same CDR3. The chain combines TRBV10-3 with TRBJ1-5; D might be TRBD1 (5 bases). This CDR3 spans 14 amino acids. Germline V lookup: CDR1 ENHRY, CDR2 SYGVKD. The ends were cut back, 8 bases at V and 0 bases at J, with 11 bases in the middle. For the CDR3, the DNA is TGTGCCATCGGAACGGGGGATAGCAATCAGCCCCAGCATTTT. It yields the protein CAIGTGDSNQPQHF.